The rows below give T cell receptor beta chains drawn from one sample of a study of T-cell reconstitution after alpha-beta-depleted transplantation in children. MiXCR, run by TCRdb on the PCR reads, gives a single entry per CDR3 protein. The sample yields about 460,000 distinct CDR3 sequences, around 12% seen once. The sequencing used PBMCs from the stem cell graft donor, collected from the stem cell graft. The receptors shown here come from a human donor who donated a stem cell graft to a child with combined immunodeficiency. Each CDR3 is given with its conserved first and last residue. The D gene is left open where the match is weak. Expanded clones get a size class; other rows say once, few or many, or leave the size out.

>15|.|many|TRBJ2-2|TRBV4-3
TGCGCCAGCAGCCAGAGCCCTAGGCGGAACGGGGAGCTGTTTTTT
CASSQSPRRNGELFF
>15|.|few|TRBJ2-7|TRBV10-3
TGTGCCATCAGTGAGGTCCCAGGAAGCTCCTACGAGCAGTACTTC
CAISEVPGSSYEQYF
>11|TRBD1|few|TRBJ1-1|TRBV29-1
TGCAGCGTTGTGGACAGGCGGGAAGCTTTCTTT
CSVVDRREAFF
>16|TRBD2|few|TRBJ2-7|TRBV29-1
TGCAGCGTGGAAAAATCCGGGACTAGCGGGAGCTACGAGCAGTACTTC
CSVEKSGTSGSYEQYF
>15|.|many|TRBJ2-1|TRBV12-3/TRBV12-4
TGTGCCAGCAGTTTAGGAGCTACTCCATACAATGAGCAGTTCTTC
CASSLGATPYNEQFF
>16|TRBD2|many|TRBJ2-1|TRBV7-9
TGTGCCAGCAGGGGACTAGCGGGGGGACTGACGTATGAGCAGTTCTTC
CASRGLAGGLTYEQFF
>17|.|.|TRBJ2-1|TRBV7-8
TGTGCCAGCAGCTCCAGTCGGCGTTTTAGCTCCTACAATGAGCAGTTCTTC
CASSSSRRFSSYNEQFF
>22|TRBD2|.|TRBJ2-2|TRBV6-2/TRBV6-3
TGTGCCAGCAGTTACGGATGGGGCAGGGCACTAGCGGGGGGGCCGGTCACCGGGGAGCTGTTTTTT
CASSYGWGRALAGGPVTGELFF
>15|.|few|TRBJ2-2|TRBV7-8
TGTGCCAGCAGCACGGTGAGGGCGTACACCGGGGAGCTGTTTTTT
CASSTVRAYTGELFF
>12|.|.|TRBJ1-2|TRBV12-3/TRBV12-4
TGTGCCAGCAGTTTCACAGCCGGGGGCTACACCTTC
CASSFTAGGYTF
>16|TRBD2|few|TRBJ2-5|TRBV24-1
TGTGCCACCGGGAAGGCCTGGACTAGCGGGCAAGAGACCCAGTACTTC
CATGKAWTSGQETQYF
>15|.|few|TRBJ2-6|TRBV9
TGTGCCAGCAGCGTAGGGGGATATGGGGCCAACGTCCTGACTTTC
CASSVGGYGANVLTF
>13|.|many|TRBJ2-7|TRBV15
TGTGCCACCAGCAGAGATTGGAACTACGAGCAGTACTTC
CATSRDWNYEQYF
>16|TRBD1|many|TRBJ2-2|TRBV5-5
TGTGCCAGCACCAAAACAGGGGCCATCAACACCGGGGAGCTGTTTTTT
CASTKTGAINTGELFF
>17|TRBD2|many|TRBJ2-1|TRBV7-9
TGTGCCAGCAGCTTAGTTGGAGTAGCGGGAGGATACAATGAGCAGTTCTTC
CASSLVGVAGGYNEQFF
>14|.|many|TRBJ2-7|TRBV9
TGTGCCAGCAGCGTAGGGGGCCCGACCTACGAGCAGTACTTC
CASSVGGPTYEQYF
>12|.|many|TRBJ2-3|TRBV7-2
TGTGCCAGCAGCTTAAGGGACCATACGCAGTATTTT
CASSLRDHTQYF
>14|TRBD2|few|TRBJ2-1|TRBV20-1
TGCAGTGCTAGAGAGTTAGCGGGAGGGCCGGAGCAGTTCTTC
CSARELAGGPEQFF
>15|TRBD1|few|TRBJ2-1|TRBV15
TGTGCCACCAGCAGACAAAGGACAGGGAGCAATGAGCAGTTCTTC
CATSRQRTGSNEQFF
>17|.|few|TRBJ1-2|TRBV9
TGTGCCAGCAGCGCCCGGGACGGGATCAGTGTCGACTATGGCTACACCTTC
CASSARDGISVDYGYTF
>14|.|.|TRBJ1-1|TRBV12-3/TRBV12-4
TGTGCCAGCAGTTTATGGGCAGGCGAGACTGAAGCTTTCTTT
CASSLWAGETEAFF
>16|TRBD2|few|TRBJ2-7|TRBV13
TGTGCCAGCAGCGGACGACTAGCGGGAGTGGAAGACGAGCAGTACTTC
CASSGRLAGVEDEQYF
>13|.|few|TRBJ1-5|TRBV24-1
TGTGCCACCAGTGAATCGCAGAATCAGCCCCAGCATTTT
CATSESQNQPQHF